This T cell receptor beta chain was identified during a study of shared clonotypes between healthy human individuals (dated by TCRdb to the early 2020s). Regarding the research as a whole: A couple of women and three men aged 18 to 49 years were included in the cohort. Different laboratories and diverse techniques were used to prepare libraries and sequence TCR repertoires, to increase sequencing depth and limit assay-specific biases. Between about 0.8 and 8.9 billion PBMCs per donor were obtained by leukapheresis. Per donor, three plates each were used for CD4 naive and CD4 memory, two for CD8 naive, and one for CD8 memory. To estimate repertoire size and how much clonotype sharing occurs between individuals, the study deeply sequenced the blood TCR repertoires of five healthy adults. The study at large found these results: Estimated clonotype richness was generally larger for naive than for memory subsets. Incomplete sequencing was indicated by rarefaction of sorted-subset datasets, despite the large sequencing depth. Compared with non-shared clonotypes, the clonotypes found in all four sorted-subset donors had higher generation probabilities. Based on pairwise subsampling, the degree of clonotype sharing among donors was expected to be affected by sequencing depth. The genetic and exposure-history diversity represented was limited by the small number of donors. When a handful of donors were compared, the shared fraction of clonotypes was around 5.1% for naive CD4, about 4% for naive CD8, 2% to 2.5% for memory CD4, and 0.4% for memory CD8. Sampling was limited to blood, and TCR repertoires in tissue likely differ from TCR repertoires in blood.

CD8 naive samples were obtained by positive selection for CCR7 among CD45RO-negative cells, yielding a CD45RA+CCR7+ population from which TemRA cells were excluded. The donors were healthy, HIV-negative adults with no recently reported acute infections or vaccinations. Every donor was a Caucasian adult living in Nashville, Tennessee, USA. Blood was collected by leukapheresis, and PBMCs were isolated by Ficoll-Histopaque density gradient centrifugation and then cryopreserved in liquid nitrogen vapor phase. Purity and quantity of every magnetically sorted T cell population were checked by analytical flow cytometry. Genomic DNA was isolated from every sorted fraction and measured by UV absorbance on a Nanodrop 2000c. TCR CDR3 regions were amplified from genomic DNA by multiplex PCR using the deep immunoSEQ assay. Extracted genomic DNA from each cell subset was distributed evenly across all wells of several immunoSEQ 96-well plates, and each plate was treated as a replicate. For sorted subsets, about 220 ng of genomic DNA, equivalent to 30,000 or so T cell genomes, went into each replicate PCR. The purified libraries were quantified using a Qubit 3.0 fluorometer, sized with a Bioanalyzer 2100, and then quantified again using the KAPA Library Quantification kit. Each immunoSEQ 96-well plate was sequenced on its own single-read 150-cycle Illumina NextSeq 550 flow cell. The authors' analysis ran thus. Because the immunoSEQ output held only junctional sequences and lacked quality scores, the filtering could not match the filtering applied to full-length reads. To assign V/J genes and CDR3, sequences were annotated against IMGT germline references using PyIR, a Python wrapper for IgBLAST v1.9. Reads with weak V/J assignments (E-value above 1e-6), missing CDR3, stop codons, out-of-frame junctions, or ambiguous translated residues were removed. A V3J clonotype was defined by an identical inferred V gene, J gene, and CDR3 amino acid sequence. The percentage overlap between two repertoires was calculated by dividing the number of shared unique clonotypes by the size of the smaller repertoire. Repertoire richness was assessed with RTK rarefaction, the Chao1 estimator, and Recon v2.1 estimates of unobserved clonotypes. OLGA was used to compute generation probabilities for all TCRbeta clonotypes that the gDNA method yielded from a few donors. TCRdb provides this immuneACCESS table in a form limited to in-frame rearrangements. Some clones are lacking; in checked studies, under half of them reflect an unresolved V gene, and why the rest are absent is not known. V, J and clone size were drawn from that table, and D and trimming were deduced from the DNA. For this sample the table gives nearly 2 million clones, of which roughly 95% were detected only once. More than 0.9% of the sample belongs to the ten largest clones.

Of note for this clone: Its specific antigen is unknown. One base away there is no much larger clone; base qualities are not given.

Based on the germline V gene, the CDR1 and CDR2 sequences are SGHRS and YFSETQ. From the cysteine up to the phenylalanine, the CDR3 has a length of 12 residues. Only the CDR3 region is kept as DNA, spanning 36 bases read in frame from base 1. V is shortened by 10 bases, J by 3 bases, and the region joining them spans 14 bases. The receptor was derived from a man between 18 and 29 years old in good health. The rearranged segments are TRBV5-1 and TRBJ2-7; TRBD2 could be the D gene, as 5 bases match. The material sequenced was naive CD8+ T cells sorted from blood. The meaning of the sample's cell subset or site label: CD45RA+CCR7+. This receptor carries the CDR3 CAGGPRDYEQYF. In nucleotide form, the sequence is TGCGCCGGCGGACCTCGGGACTACGAGCAGTACTTC.